This entry is about one T cell receptor beta chain. Its antigen remains unknown. V lost 6 bases and J 6 bases, leaving 13 bases between the germline ends. CDR1 is LGHDT, CDR2 YNNKEL, per germline (reference sequence). This CDR3 is 13 amino acids long. This sample is part of a study of T cell responses to AZD1222 COVID-19 vaccine. Generated by immunoSEQ multiplex PCR, the TCRdb table keeps only in-frame clones and is missing some. This table has some 130,000 clones, 70% to 90% appearing once. Study outcomes and limitations: Donors in the cohort were predominantly white British and more often female, and clonal diversity was possibly underestimated.

The starting material was peripheral blood, obtained on day 0 of AZD1222 vaccination. The receptor was isolated from an adult in good health. This chain connects TRBV3-1 (or the pseudogene TRBV3-2) to TRBJ2-3; D gene ambiguous. CDR3 residues: CASREQAHDTQYF. DNA of the CDR3: TGTGCCAGCAGGGAGCAAGCTCATGATACGCAGTATTTT.